This T cell receptor beta chain derives from a study of technical replicates of blood from several donors (dated by TCRdb to about 2017). The library relied on the immunoSEQ multiplex PCR assay. TCRdb provides this immuneACCESS table in a form limited to in-frame rearrangements. Some clones are lacking; in checked studies, under half of them reflect an unresolved V gene, and why the rest are absent is not known. This sample lists under 110,000 clones; 95% to 96% were detected once. The ten largest clones represent around 0.2% of the sample. A word on this clone: No antigen is known for it. The record has no base qualities; no much larger clone is one base away.

CDR1 is given as SGHDN and CDR2 as FVKESK, both from the germline V gene. At the junction V is shortened by 2 bases and J by 0 bases; bases outside the gene matches: 4. The CDR3 runs 15 residues from the cysteine to the phenylalanine. Only the CDR3 DNA is retained, 45 bases long and in frame from the first base. Rearrangement joined TRBV14 to TRBJ2-7; the junction holds 7 bases that match TRBD2. This TCR was recovered from a human donor in good health. Specimen: T cells isolated from PBMCs. CDR3 sequence: CASSQIAGSSYEQYF. The nucleotides are TGTGCCAGCAGCCAAATAGCGGGTAGCTCCTACGAGCAGTACTTC.